A selection of T cell receptor beta chains follows, all from one sample in a study of OX40 agonist ivuxolimab in advanced cancers. Sequencing was performed with immunoSEQ multiplex PCR; in TCRdb, only in-frame clones are kept and a portion is missing. The table shows some 50,000 clones, with around 90% occurring only once. Sequenced material: CD4+ or CD8+ T cells sorted from blood, taken in a trial of the OX40 agonist ivuxolimab. Source of these receptors: an adult with an advanced solid tumor such as melanoma, head and neck, liver or kidney cancer. Both conserved end residues are part of each CDR3. A D gene is named only where the DNA matches it firmly. Some rows mark clone size as missing; the rest say once, few, many or name a class of expanded clone.

J	D	V	size	CDR3	DNA
TRBJ2-1	.	TRBV29-1	.	CSAYGPSSYNEQFF	TGCAGCGCCTATGGACCAAGCTCCTACAATGAGCAGTTCTTC
TRBJ2-5	.	TRBV7-3	.	CASSSGTGMAETQYF	TGTGCCAGCAGCTCCGGGACTGGGATGGCGGAGACCCAGTACTTC
TRBJ2-1	.	TRBV19	.	CASKLTERSGQFF	TGTGCCAGCAAGTTGACAGAGAGGTCAGGGCAGTTCTTC
TRBJ2-7	.	TRBV29-1	.	CSVHQGVYEQYF	TGCAGCGTTCACCAGGGAGTCTACGAGCAGTACTTC
TRBJ1-4	.	TRBV18	once	CASSPEQPEKLFF	TGTGCCAGCTCACCCGAACAGCCGGAAAAACTGTTTTTT
TRBJ2-1	.	TRBV11-2	once	CASSFGTGPFF	TGTGCCAGCAGCTTCGGGACGGGCCCGTTCTTC
TRBJ2-3	TRBD1	TRBV28	.	CASLGWDRASADTQYF	TGTGCCAGCTTAGGTTGGGACAGGGCCAGCGCAGATACGCAGTATTTT
TRBJ2-7	TRBD2	TRBV11-3	.	CASSPAGGAAYEQYF	TGTGCCAGCAGCCCGGCGGGAGGGGCGGCCTACGAGCAGTACTTC
TRBJ2-7	TRBD1	TRBV14	.	CASSRGQGAYEQYF	TGTGCCAGCAGCCGGGGACAGGGAGCCTACGAGCAGTACTTC
TRBJ2-3	TRBD2	TRBV14	few	CASSQKRTRPYTQYF	TGTGCCAGCAGCCAAAAGCGGACTAGACCGTATACGCAGTATTTT
TRBJ2-1	.	TRBV5-1	.	CASSLARQINHNEQFF	TGCGCCAGCAGCTTGGCCAGACAGATAAACCACAATGAGCAGTTCTTC
TRBJ2-5	.	TRBV18	.	CASSPQGVSAETQYF	TGTGCCAGCTCACCACAGGGGGTTTCCGCAGAGACCCAGTACTTC
TRBJ2-1	.	TRBV29-1	.	CSVLGRSSYNEQFF	TGCAGCGTTCTGGGGAGGAGCTCCTACAATGAGCAGTTCTTC
TRBJ1-2	.	TRBV7-9	.	CASSLYWGYTF	TGTGCCAGCAGCTTATATTGGGGCTACACCTTC
TRBJ1-3	.	TRBV19	.	CASSGSRTGNTIYF	TGTGCCAGTAGTGGCAGCCGAACTGGAAACACCATATATTTT
TRBJ1-5	.	TRBV19	.	CASTRGKSNQPQHF	TGTGCCAGTACGAGGGGTAAGAGCAATCAGCCCCAGCATTTT
TRBJ2-7	TRBD2	TRBV6-5	.	CASSYSLAGAYEQYF	TGTGCCAGCAGTTACTCGTTAGCGGGAGCCTACGAGCAGTACTTC
TRBJ1-4	.	TRBV27	.	CASSEQTRGKLFF	TGTGCCAGCAGTGAACAGACCCGGGGAAAACTGTTTTTT
TRBJ2-7	.	TRBV5-1	.	CASSAAEGPEQYF	TGCGCCAGCAGCGCCGCCGAGGGTCCCGAGCAGTACTTC
TRBJ2-1	.	TRBV7-9	.	CASSAVLMEQFF	TGTGCCAGCAGCGCCGTCCTCATGGAGCAGTTCTTC
TRBJ1-1	.	TRBV7-8	.	CASSLRDSNTEAFF	TGTGCCAGCAGCTTAAGGGATTCGAACACTGAAGCTTTCTTT
TRBJ1-2	.	TRBV7-9	.	CASSTSRTLNYGYTF	TGTGCCAGCAGCACGAGCCGGACCCTAAACTATGGCTACACCTTC
TRBJ2-1	TRBD1	TRBV10-3	.	CAISEGTGWNEQFF	TGTGCCATCAGTGAGGGGACAGGGTGGAATGAGCAGTTCTTC
TRBJ2-2	.	TRBV19	.	CASSRDRVSTGELFF	TGTGCCAGTAGTCGCGACAGAGTGTCGACCGGGGAGCTGTTTTTT
TRBJ1-2	.	TRBV6-5	.	CASSQFNYGYTF	TGTGCCAGCAGTCAATTCAACTATGGCTACACCTTC
TRBJ2-1	.	TRBV5-4	.	CASSLGTEKQFF	TGTGCCAGCAGCCTAGGGACGGAGAAGCAGTTCTTC
TRBJ2-5	.	TRBV2	.	CASSVVKETQYF	TGTGCCAGCAGTGTAGTTAAGGAGACCCAGTACTTC
TRBJ2-1	TRBD2	TRBV11-3	few	CASSLGTGGGFAQFF	TGTGCCAGCAGCTTAGGAACGGGAGGGGGTTTTGCGCAGTTCTTC
TRBJ1-2	TRBD1	TRBV30	.	CAWSQGAYGYTF	TGTGCCTGGTCGCAGGGGGCCTATGGCTACACCTTC
TRBJ2-7	TRBD1	TRBV7-2	.	CASSSPGTGVSYEQYF	TGTGCCAGCAGCTCCCCCGGGACAGGGGTCTCCTACGAGCAGTACTTC
TRBJ2-3	.	TRBV27	.	CASSFQRGRDTQYF	TGTGCCAGCAGTTTTCAGCGAGGAAGAGATACGCAGTATTTT
TRBJ2-7	.	TRBV20-1	.	CSARVREQYF	TGCAGTGCTAGGGTGAGAGAGCAGTACTTC
TRBJ2-1	.	TRBV11-2	.	CASRGGRTYNEQFF	TGTGCCAGCAGGGGGGGAAGGACCTACAATGAGCAGTTCTTC
TRBJ1-2	TRBD1	TRBV28	.	CASSAGTGTYGYTF	TGTGCCAGCAGCGCCGGGACAGGAACCTATGGCTACACCTTC
TRBJ1-1	.	TRBV21-1	.	CASSQAGTGVARGEAFF	TGTGCCAGCAGTCAAGCCGGGACAGGGGTCGCCCGGGGTGAAGCTTTCTTT